This passage covers 25 T cell receptor beta chains from one sample sequenced in a study of blood T cell repertoires in COVID-19. The assay was immunoSEQ multiplex PCR, and TCRdb's table has in-frame clones only and misses some. The top ten hold about 9.9% of the sample, which has almost 30,000 clones, roughly nine tenths seen once. Sequencing was done on a sample of peripheral blood. These receptor sequences come from a human donor in a cohort sampled during active COVID-19.

V gene TRBV2 combines with J gene TRBJ2-5, with 7 bases lining up with TRBD1. The CDR3 contains 12 residues. CDR1 and CDR2 (germline): SNHLY, FYNNEI. The V and J ends lost 8 bases and 5 bases, in that order; junction bases with no gene match: 5. The CDR3 region is CASLGQEETQYF. CDR3 bases: TGTGCCAGCCTTGGACAGGAGGAGACCCAGTACTTC.

Turning to this clone: Other DNA sequences in the same sample also yield this CDR3. The CDR3 loop is CASSLLGTGWNTEAFF. CDR3 nucleotide sequence: TGTGCCAGCAGTTTATTGGGGACAGGGTGGAACACTGAAGCTTTCTTT. V and J are TRBV28 and TRBJ1-1; 9 positions agree with TRBD1. The CDR3 has 16 residues. From germline, CDR1 is MDHEN and CDR2 SYDVKM. Unmatched junction bases numbered 4, after V lost 1 base and J lost 1 base.

The chain is built from TRBV9 and TRBJ2-7, with 7 bases identical to TRBD2. This CDR3 comprises 13 residues. Trimming took 10 bases from V and 7 from J; bases not matched to a gene: 14. From germline, CDR1 is SGDLS and CDR2 YYNGEE. The CDR3 nucleotides are TGTGCCCGCGGCCAGTGGGGGGGACGGGAGCAGTACTTC. Its translation is CARGQWGGREQYF.

The V and J genes are TRBV6-2 or TRBV6-3 and TRBJ1-2, with 9 bases that match TRBD1. CDR1 and CDR2 (germline): MNHEY, SVGEGT. J gave up 4 bases and V 4 bases, and 7 bases lay outside the gene matches. The CDR3 consists of 15 residues. This chain's CDR3 is CASSSAGQGFYGYTF. CDR3 nucleotides: TGTGCCAGCAGTTCGGCGGGACAGGGCTTCTATGGCTACACCTTC.

This chain connects TRBV28 to TRBJ2-7, with D unclear. Germline V gene data show CDR1 as MDHEN and CDR2 as SYDVKM. V was pared by 7 bases and J by 0 bases, with 16 bases between. The CDR3 consists of 15 residues. The CDR3 DNA sequence: TGTGCCAGCACTCACAGACAATCAAGCTCCTACGAGCAGTACTTC. It is translated as CASTHRQSSSYEQYF.

This chain links TRBV30 with TRBJ2-7; D unclear. V dropped 3 bases and J dropped 6 bases, with 9 bases sitting between them. The CDR3 is made up of 11 amino acids. Germline V gene lookup returns CDR1 GTSNPN and CDR2 SVGIG (reference sequence). The CDR3 nucleotides are TGTGCCTGGAGCCGGCCGGGCGAGCAGTACTTC. It codes for CAWSRPGEQYF.

The rearrangement joins TRBV3-1 (or the pseudogene TRBV3-2) to TRBJ2-7; 7 nucleotides match TRBD1. Unmatched junction bases numbered 7, after V lost 0 bases and J lost 2 bases. Germline V gene data show CDR1 as LGHDT and CDR2 as YNNKEL (reference sequence). The CDR3 sequence is 16 residues long. CDR3 bases: TGTGCCAGCAGCCAAGACCAGGGGGTCCGTGCCTACGAGCAGTACTTC. Encoded protein: CASSQDQGVRAYEQYF.

The chain has TRBV13 and TRBJ2-2; the D is unclear. There are 13 residues in the CDR3. CDR1 and CDR2 (germline): PRHDT, FYEKMQ (reference sequence). Trimming stripped 0 bases from V and 11 bases from J, with 10 bases between. CDR3 sequence reads: CASSLGSHLELFF. The CDR3 DNA reads TGTGCCAGCAGCTTAGGGTCCCACCTAGAGCTGTTTTTT.

This rearrangement joins TRBV6-5 to TRBJ2-7; D possibly corresponds to TRBD1 (6 bases). The length of the CDR3 is 13 residues. Germline V gene data show CDR1 as MNHEY and CDR2 as SVGAGI. Trimming stripped 4 bases from V and 2 bases from J, with 9 bases between. DNA for the CDR3: TGTGCCAGCAGTTCGGGACAAACCTACGAGCAGTACTTC. It codes for CASSSGQTYEQYF.

The chain couples TRBV20-1 to TRBJ2-3; D ambiguous. Per germline, CDR1 DFQATT and CDR2 SNEGSKA (reference sequence). The CDR3 is made up of 11 amino acids. Trimming removed 6 bases from V and 2 bases from J, with 6 bases in between. CDR3 in amino acids: CSAPVTDTQYF. The CDR3 DNA sequence: TGCAGTGCACCGGTCACAGATACGCAGTATTTT.

The chain recombines TRBV7-8 with TRBJ1-5; 10 bases map to TRBD1. The CDR3 is 14 amino acids. The germline V gene encodes CDR1 SGHVS and CDR2 FQNEAQ. V lost 3 bases to trimming and J lost 6 bases; unmatched junction nucleotides: 2. The chain's CDR3 is CASSLDRGGQPQHF. As DNA, the CDR3 is TGTGCCAGCAGCTTGGACAGGGGGGGTCAGCCCCAGCATTTT.

The rearrangement joins TRBV2 to TRBJ2-4, with a possible D match to TRBD1 (6 bases). Germline lookup yields CDR1 SNHLY and CDR2 FYNNEI. The CDR3 is made up of 16 amino acids. Trimming cost V 3 bases and J 4 bases, with 16 bases left between them. The CDR3 DNA is TGTGCCAGCAGTGATGTTGGGGCTAGGGGGAAAAACATTCAGTACTTC. Its translation is CASSDVGARGKNIQYF. Complete variable domain (other parts from reference TRBV2 and TRBJ2-4): EPEVTQTPSHQVTQMGQEVILRCVPISNHLYFYWYRQILGQKVEFLVSFYNNEISEKSEIFDDQFSVERPDGSNFTLKIRSTKLEDSAMYFCASSDVGARGKNIQYFGAGTRLSVL.

The rearrangement joins TRBV28 to TRBJ2-7, with 11 bases identical to TRBD1. The CDR3 covers 15 residues. Germline CDR1 is MDHEN and CDR2 is SYDVKM. V trimming: 5 bases; J trimming: 2 bases; junction bases outside the gene matches: 5. The CDR3 is CASSDGQGAAYEQYF. Written as DNA, the CDR3 is TGTGCCAGCAGTGACGGACAGGGGGCCGCCTACGAGCAGTACTTC.

This sequence joins TRBV5-1 and TRBJ2-3; the match to TRBD2 covers 13 bases. J was trimmed by 4 bases and V by 3 bases; bases with no gene match: 17. Germline-derived CDR1 and CDR2 are SGHRS and YFSETQ. CDR3 size: 20 residues. CDR3 bases: TGCGCCAGCAGCTCAACAGGGAAGACTAGCGGGGGGCCGCGGGCAGATACGCAGTATTTT. This translates into CASSSTGKTSGGPRADTQYF.

This sequence joins TRBV7-9 and TRBJ1-5; no reliable D call. This CDR3 is 13 amino acids long. V lost 5 bases to trimming and J lost 4 bases, with 9 bases between them. From germline, CDR1 is SEHNR and CDR2 FQNEAQ (reference sequence). In nucleotides, the CDR3 is TGTGCCAGCAGCCCCCAGGAAAATCAGCCCCAGCATTTT. It is translated as CASSPQENQPQHF.

J is TRBJ2-6 and V is TRBV3-1 (or the pseudogene TRBV3-2); 9 bases map to TRBD1. The CDR3 spans 18 residues. V shed 4 bases and J 3 bases; nucleotides not matched to a gene: 10. Germline-derived CDR1 and CDR2 are LGHDT and YNNKEL (reference sequence). CDR3 protein: CASSLSPGQGNGANVLTF. The CDR3 bases are TGTGCCAGCAGCCTCTCTCCGGGACAGGGAAATGGGGCCAACGTCCTGACTTTC.

The V gene is TRBV4-3, the J gene TRBJ1-3; weak D call: TRBD1 (5 bases). This CDR3 spans 14 amino acids. Germline values: CDR1 LGHNA, CDR2 YSLEER. The V end lost 2 bases, the J end lost 7 bases, and 12 bases lay between the germline ends. CDR3 amino acids: CASSQSLGGNTIYF. In DNA form, the CDR3 reads TGCGCCAGCAGCCAATCCTTGGGGGGGAACACCATATATTTT.

The V call is TRBV6-2 or TRBV6-3, the J call TRBJ2-7, with TRBD2 matching over 11 bases. The CDR3 runs 16 residues. Germline CDR1 MNHEY, CDR2 SVGEGT. With 2 bases clipped from V and 1 base from J, the junction kept 4 bases outside the gene matches. CDR3 coding DNA: TGTGCCAGCAGTTACGGGCTAGCGGGGGGATCCTACGAGCAGTACTTC. Its translation is CASSYGLAGGSYEQYF.

The chain couples TRBV5-4 to TRBJ1-2; 7 bases fit TRBD1. From germline, CDR1 is SGHNT and CDR2 YYREEE (reference sequence). The length of the CDR3 is 14 residues. Trimming removed 4 bases from V and 3 bases from J; junction bases left unmatched: 6. Here the CDR3 reads CASSGGGADYGYTF. CDR3 nucleotides: TGTGCCAGCAGCGGAGGGGGCGCCGACTATGGCTACACCTTC.

The gene calls are TRBV5-5 and TRBJ1-1, with 7 nucleotides matching TRBD1. V lost 5 bases, J lost 1 base, and 8 bases stayed unmatched. This CDR3 has 15 amino acids. Germline V gene lookup returns CDR1 SGHKS and CDR2 YYEKEE (reference sequence). For the CDR3, the DNA is TGTGCCAGCAGTTCAGGGGGTAGGACGAACACTGAAGCTTTCTTT. Translating it yields CASSSGGRTNTEAFF.

The chain recombines TRBV4-1 with TRBJ2-1; 8 nucleotides agree with TRBD1. This CDR3 comprises 17 residues. The V and J ends lost 1 base and 3 bases, in that order; junction bases with no gene match: 8. The germline V gene encodes CDR1 MGHRA and CDR2 YSYEKL. The CDR3 DNA reads TGCGCCAGCAGCCAAGTTATGGGACAGGTCCTCTACAATGAGCAGTTCTTC. Protein sequence: CASSQVMGQVLYNEQFF.

The rearrangement links TRBV6-5 to TRBJ1-1; tentative D call: TRBD1 (5 bases). Germline assignment: CDR1 MNHEY and CDR2 SVGAGI. V shed 5 bases and J shed 4 bases, with 17 bases lying between them. The CDR3 contains 15 residues. The chain's CDR3 is CASSQSGGQATEAFF. CDR3 nucleotides: TGTGCCAGCAGTCAGTCGGGGGGTCAGGCCACTGAAGCTTTCTTT.

The rearrangement uses TRBV18 and TRBJ2-7; a weak D match, TRBD1 (6 bases). From germline, CDR1 is KGHSH and CDR2 LQKENI. Trimming shortened V by 6 bases and J by 2 bases, and 11 bases separated the two germline ends. This CDR3 comprises 13 residues. CDR3 region: CASSQRQAYEQYF. For the CDR3, the DNA is TGTGCCAGCTCCCAAAGACAGGCCTACGAGCAGTACTTC.

V and J are TRBV10-3 and TRBJ2-2, with 9 nucleotides matching TRBD2. The germline gives CDR1 ENHRY, CDR2 SYGVKD. The CDR3 is 17 amino acids. With 2 bases clipped from V and 1 base from J, the junction kept 5 bases outside the gene matches. The CDR3 region is CAISEAAGGLNTGELFF. CDR3 DNA: TGTGCCATCAGTGAGGCAGCGGGGGGCTTGAACACCGGGGAGCTGTTTTTT.

The V and J genes are TRBV11-2 and TRBJ1-1; TRBD1 matches 7 bases. The germline V gene encodes CDR1 SGHAT and CDR2 FQNNGV. After removal of 1 base from V and 3 bases from J, the junction contained 8 bases not matched to a gene. CDR3 length: 16 amino acids. The DNA for the CDR3 is TGTGCCAGCAGCTTAGCAAAGACAGGGACGGACACTGAAGCTTTCTTT. Translated: CASSLAKTGTDTEAFF.